Following are 27 T cell receptor beta chains from one sample sequenced in a study of OX40 agonist ivuxolimab in advanced cancers. Only in-frame clones appear in the TCRdb table, and some are missing; sequencing was by immunoSEQ multiplex PCR. The sample lists 95,000 to 150,000 clones; less than 95% were seen once. The source was CD4+ or CD8+ T cells sorted from blood, collected in a trial of the OX40 agonist ivuxolimab. These receptors originate from an adult with an advanced solid tumor such as melanoma, head and neck, liver or kidney cancer.

The V gene is TRBV6-6, the J gene TRBJ1-3; D gene unclear. CDR1 is MNHNY and CDR2 is SVGAGI in the germline V gene (reference sequence). The CDR3 runs to 13 residues. Trimming shortened V by 7 bases and J by 0 bases, and 7 bases separated the two germline ends. The CDR3 reads CASTGNSGNTIYF. The DNA of the CDR3 is TGTGCCAGCACTGGGAACTCTGGAAACACCATATATTTT.

This clone was seen a single time. The chain links TRBV28 to TRBJ2-4; D remains unclear. Germline lookup yields CDR1 MDHEN and CDR2 SYDVKM. With 5 bases removed from V and 0 bases from J, the gap between germline ends came to 11 bases. The CDR3 runs 15 residues. The CDR3 loop reads CASSGALLAKNIQYF. CDR3 coding DNA: TGTGCCAGCAGTGGAGCCCTCTTAGCCAAAAACATTCAGTACTTC.

CDR3 sequence (DNA): TGTGCCAGCAGCTCGATAATTTTAACGGGCGGGGAGCTGTTTTTT. Amino acid sequence: CASSSIILTGGELFF. This rearrangement joins TRBV7-9 to TRBJ2-2; D remains ambiguous. CDR1 is SEHNR and CDR2 is FQNEAQ in the germline V gene (reference sequence). V lost 4 bases and J lost 7, with 16 bases in between. The CDR3 sequence is 15 residues long.

There are a few counts of this clone. The rearrangement joins TRBV5-1 to TRBJ2-2, with D hard to call. Trimming shortened V by 6 bases and J by 6 bases, and 15 bases separated the two germline ends. The CDR3 contains 14 residues. CDR1 and CDR2 from the germline V gene are SGHRS and YFSETQ. The CDR3 here is CASTLIPPAGELFF. The CDR3 DNA reads TGCGCCAGCACCCTCATCCCCCCTGCCGGGGAGCTGTTTTTT.

CDR3 coding DNA: TGTGCCAGCTATCCGGGACGACAGTCCTACGAGCAGTACTTC. Protein sequence: CASYPGRQSYEQYF. This rearrangement joins TRBV28 to TRBJ2-7; D may be TRBD1 or TRBD2 (5 bases each). CDR1 is MDHEN and CDR2 is SYDVKM in the germline V gene. CDR3 length: 14 residues. V was shortened by 8 bases and J by 1 base, with 15 bases between the two germline ends.

The chain links TRBV28 to TRBJ1-1; no reliable D call. This CDR3 contains 15 residues. Germline CDR1 MDHEN, CDR2 SYDVKM. V was pared by 4 bases and J by 0 bases, with 12 bases between. The DNA of the CDR3 is TGTGCCAGCAGTTCGCCGCGACAACTGAACACTGAAGCTTTCTTT. Translation gives CASSSPRQLNTEAFF. Variable domain in full (rest from reference TRBV28 and TRBJ1-1): DVKVTQSSRYLVKRTGEKVFLECVQDMDHENMFWYRQDPGLGLRLIYFSYDVKMKEKGDIPEGYSVSREKKERFSLILESASTNQTSMYLCASSSPRQLNTEAFFGQGTRLTVV.

This clone appeared a few times. The chain is built from TRBV10-3 and TRBJ2-1, with D possibly being TRBD1 (6 bases). The CDR3 length is 13 residues. Germline V gene lookup returns CDR1 ENHRY and CDR2 SYGVKD. The V end was cut by 8 bases, the J end by 0 bases, with 8 bases between. CDR3 nucleotides: TGTGCCATCCAGGGGAGCTCCTACAATGAGCAGTTCTTC. Protein: CAIQGSSYNEQFF.

The J gene is TRBJ2-1, the V gene TRBV5-1; 8 bases map to TRBD2. CDR1 SGHRS and CDR2 YFSETQ come from the germline V gene. The CDR3 sequence is 15 residues long. The J segment lost 10 bases and the V segment lost 4 bases, leaving 13 bases of the junction unmatched. DNA of the CDR3: TGCGCCAGCAGCCCCGGGACTAGAGCGCGTGGCGAGCAGTTCTTC. This gives the protein CASSPGTRARGEQFF.

The CDR3 reads CASSQGSGGTNTGELFF. The CDR3 DNA is TGTGCCAGCAGCCAAGGTTCGGGCGGCACGAACACCGGGGAGCTGTTTTTT. The chain is built from TRBV4-2 and TRBJ2-2; D not resolved. The CDR3 is made up of 17 amino acids. The V end lost 1 base, the J end lost 0 bases, and 12 bases lay between the germline ends. Germline V lookup: CDR1 LGHNA, CDR2 YNFKEQ.

The chain uses TRBV11-3 and TRBJ2-1; D uncertain. Germline assignment: CDR1 SGHNT and CDR2 YENEEA. CDR3 length: 12 amino acids. The germline V and J ends were trimmed by 6 bases and 6 bases, with 9 bases remaining between them. The DNA of the CDR3 is TGTGCCAGCAGTTTGTCGCTCAATGAGCAGTTCTTC. Translated, it gives CASSLSLNEQFF.

The J gene is TRBJ1-2, the V gene TRBV14; D not certain. CDR3 size: 13 residues. Trimming took off 0 bases at V and 5 bases at J, with 7 bases between the two ends. CDR1 and CDR2 from the germline V gene are SGHDN and FVKESK. DNA of the CDR3: TGTGCCAGCAGCCAAGATATAAGTTATGGCTACACCTTC. It is translated as CASSQDISYGYTF.

The rearrangement uses TRBV7-9 and TRBJ2-3, with a tentative D call TRBD2 (6 bases). Trimming stripped 4 bases from V and 2 bases from J, with 10 bases between. CDR1 and CDR2 from the germline V gene are SEHNR and FQNEAQ (reference sequence). This CDR3 spans 14 amino acids. The CDR3 here is CASSSGLNTDTQYF. CDR3 in DNA: TGTGCCAGCAGCTCGGGACTTAACACAGATACGCAGTATTTT.

The chain employs TRBV15 and TRBJ2-3; possible D gene TRBD2, 6 bases. CDR3 length equals 14 residues. Germline CDR1 is LNHNV and CDR2 is YYDKDF (reference sequence). Trimming left V 2 bases short and J 1 base short, with 7 bases between. The CDR3 DNA reads TGTGCCACCAGCAGAATAGCGGGCACAGATACGCAGTATTTT. This gives the protein CATSRIAGTDTQYF. Full variable domain (missing parts from reference TRBV15 and TRBJ2-3): DAMVIQNPRYQVTQFGKPVTLSCSQTLNHNVMYWYQQKSSQAPKLLFHYYDKDFNNEADTPDNFQSRRPNTSFCFLDIRSPGLGDTAMYLCATSRIAGTDTQYFGPGTRLTVL.

The table lists this clone with a few counts. The chain joins TRBV7-8 to TRBJ1-1; D remains unclear. Germline V gene sequence: CDR1 SGHVS, CDR2 FQNEAQ. Trimming took 4 bases from V and 2 from J, leaving 8 bases between them. The CDR3 is made up of 13 amino acids. The CDR3 nucleotides read TGTGCCAGCAGCTCATTAAGAAACACTGAAGCTTTCTTT. This gives the protein CASSSLRNTEAFF.

The chain uses TRBV5-4 and TRBJ2-1, with TRBD1 as a possible D gene (5 bases). Trimming removed 0 bases at V and 3 bases at J, with 7 bases between. The CDR3 length is 14 residues. Germline V gene data show CDR1 as SGHNT and CDR2 as YYREEE (reference sequence). This CDR3 reads CASSLEGYYNEQFF. CDR3 in DNA: TGTGCCAGCAGCTTGGAGGGGTACTACAATGAGCAGTTCTTC.

The chain is built from TRBV28 and TRBJ2-2; TRBD2 agrees at 15 bases. CDR1 is MDHEN, CDR2 SYDVKM, per germline. The CDR3 loop spans 18 amino acids. J lost 2 bases, V lost 6 bases, and 7 bases had no gene match. The CDR3 here is CASSRSGLAGGNTGELFF. As DNA, the CDR3 is TGTGCCAGCAGCCGATCGGGACTAGCGGGAGGTAACACCGGGGAGCTGTTTTTT. The full variable domain, with the rest looked up from reference TRBV28 and TRBJ2-2, is DVKVTQSSRYLVKRTGEKVFLECVQDMDHENMFWYRQDPGLGLRLIYFSYDVKMKEKGDIPEGYSVSREKKERFSLILESASTNQTSMYLCASSRSGLAGGNTGELFFGEGSRLTVL.

The rearrangement uses TRBV28 and TRBJ1-4; weak D call: TRBD1 (6 bases). V lost 4 bases to trimming and J lost 9 bases, with 9 bases between them. The CDR3 runs 12 residues. Looked up from germline, CDR1 is MDHEN and CDR2 is SYDVKM. The CDR3, as DNA: TGTGCCAGCAGTTATGGACAGCAAAAACTGTTTTTT. It is translated as CASSYGQQKLFF.

The rearrangement joins TRBV10-3 to TRBJ1-3; no definite D call. Germline assignment: CDR1 ENHRY and CDR2 SYGVKD. V shed 0 bases and J shed 4 bases, with 4 bases lying between them. This CDR3 region has 13 residues. The CDR3 bases are TGTGCCATCAGTGAGTCCGGGGGAAACACCATATATTTT. Translated, it gives CAISESGGNTIYF.

V is TRBV4-3 and J is TRBJ2-1; 12 bases are a match to TRBD2. V dropped 4 bases and J dropped 3; count of bases not matched to a gene: 4. CDR1 LGHNA and CDR2 YSLEER come from the germline V gene. The CDR3 loop spans 16 amino acids. The CDR3 sequence: CASSLRTSGNYNEQFF. CDR3 in DNA: TGCGCCAGCAGCCTTAGGACTAGCGGGAACTACAATGAGCAGTTCTTC.

The genes are TRBV6-6 and TRBJ1-3, with 8 bases that match TRBD1. CDR1 is MNHNY, CDR2 SVGAGI, per germline (reference sequence). This CDR3 is 16 amino acids long. The V segment lost 6 bases and the J segment 0 bases; nucleotides outside the gene matches: 7. The CDR3 DNA sequence: TGTGCCAGCAGCTCTCGGACAGGGACCTCTGGAAACACCATATATTTT. Residues: CASSSRTGTSGNTIYF.

The V and J genes are TRBV9 and TRBJ1-2, with unresolved D. Germline-derived CDR1 and CDR2 are SGDLS and YYNGEE. This CDR3 spans 13 amino acids. V lost 2 bases and J 2 bases, leaving 7 bases between the germline ends. The CDR3 DNA follows: TGTGCCAGCAGCGTGCAGGAGAACTATGGCTACACCTTC. Amino acids: CASSVQENYGYTF.

Of note for this clone: Different DNA sequences within this sample yield the same CDR3. The chain uses TRBV27 and TRBJ1-1; D remains ambiguous. Trimming took 3 bases from V and 1 from J, leaving 6 bases between them. Germline V gene sequence: CDR1 MNHEY, CDR2 SMNVEV (reference sequence). The CDR3 spans 13 residues. CDR3 sequence reads: CASSFQENTEAFF. CDR3 coding DNA: TGTGCCAGCAGTTTTCAGGAGAACACTGAAGCTTTCTTT.

Here the CDR3 reads CASRAGGQGTTSYNEQFF. In DNA, the CDR3 is TGTGCCAGCAGGGCAGGCGGACAGGGTACCACTTCCTACAATGAGCAGTTCTTC. The chain carries TRBV11-2 and TRBJ2-1, with 8 bases that match TRBD1. This CDR3 spans 18 amino acids. With 6 bases clipped from V and 1 base from J, the junction kept 14 bases outside the gene matches. From germline, CDR1 is SGHAT and CDR2 FQNNGV.

The V call is TRBV18, the J call TRBJ1-1; no reliable D call. The CDR3 is 16 residues long. Per germline, CDR1 KGHSH and CDR2 LQKENI. With 4 bases removed from V and 1 base from J, the gap between germline ends came to 16 bases. The CDR3 coding sequence is TGTGCCAGCTCACGCGCGTTCAGATTGGGGAACACTGAAGCTTTCTTT. As protein: CASSRAFRLGNTEAFF.

The genes are TRBV27 and TRBJ1-2, with a possible D match to TRBD1 (5 bases). The germline V gene encodes CDR1 MNHEY and CDR2 SMNVEV (reference sequence). The CDR3 runs to 15 residues. V lost 7 bases and J 4 bases, leaving 19 bases between the germline ends. CDR3 region: CASKLQGFQIYGYTF. For the CDR3, the DNA is TGTGCCAGCAAACTTCAGGGTTTCCAAATCTATGGCTACACCTTC.

The CDR3 DNA reads as TGTGCCAGCAGTTACGCGACAGGGGATATAGGAAAACTGTTTTTT. It specifies CASSYATGDIGKLFF. This chain joins TRBV6-5 and TRBJ1-4, with 8 bases aligning to TRBD1. Germline V gene data show CDR1 as MNHEY and CDR2 as SVGAGI. The CDR3 covers 15 residues. V was pared by 2 bases and J by 10 bases, with 9 bases of the junction left unmatched.

The chain uses TRBV9 and TRBJ2-5, with D possibly being TRBD2 (6 bases). V was cut by 4 bases and J by 0 bases, with 16 bases left in between. There are 16 residues in the CDR3. CDR1 and CDR2 (germline): SGDLS, YYNGEE. The CDR3 loop is CASSLRGSGNQETQYF. As DNA, the CDR3 is TGTGCCAGCAGCCTTAGGGGTAGCGGAAACCAAGAGACCCAGTACTTC.